These T cell receptor beta chains were read from a single sample in a study of T cell changes during pregnancy in multiple sclerosis. Profiling relied on immunoSEQ multiplex PCR, and the TCRdb table lists in-frame clones only, not all of them. The table shows about 36,000 clones, with 85% to 90% occurring only once. The sequenced sample was CD8+ T cells from peripheral blood mononuclear cells, obtained in the third trimester of pregnancy. These receptors were collected from a female donor with multiple sclerosis, enrolled in a pregnancy study. Each CDR3 is given with its conserved first and last residue. D genes are given only for firm matches. Not all rows give a size; the values are once, few, many and, for expanded clones, a class.

D | J | size | V | CDR3 | DNA
. | TRBJ2-1 | . | TRBV6-5 | CASTDQDNYNEQFF | TGTGCCAGCACGGACCAGGACAACTACAATGAGCAGTTCTTC
TRBD2 | TRBJ2-3 | . | TRBV11-2 | CASSSPRALAGGAYTQYF | TGTGCCAGCAGCTCACCACGTGCCCTAGCGGGGGGGGCTTATACGCAGTATTTT
TRBD2 | TRBJ2-3 | many | TRBV6-4 | CASSPSGGAADTQYF | TGTGCCAGCAGCCCTAGCGGGGGGGCCGCAGATACGCAGTATTTT
. | TRBJ1-5 | . | TRBV19 | CASDWMGRPQPQHF | TGTGCCAGTGATTGGATGGGGAGGCCTCAGCCCCAGCATTTT
. | TRBJ2-7 | . | TRBV4-1 | CASSLYDIAYEQYF | TGCGCCAGCAGCCTTTACGACATTGCCTACGAGCAGTACTTC
. | TRBJ2-5 | . | TRBV2 | CASSVLSQETQYF | TGTGCCAGCAGTGTTCTGTCCCAAGAGACCCAGTACTTC
. | TRBJ1-6 | . | TRBV7-2 | CASSLAGAPWGSVYNSPLHF | TGTGCCAGCAGCTTAGCGGGCGCTCCCTGGGGTAGCGTATATAATTCACCCCTCCACTTT
TRBD1 | TRBJ1-2 | . | TRBV6-5 | CASRPTGGFYGYTF | TGTGCCAGCAGACCGACAGGGGGCTTCTATGGCTACACCTTC
. | TRBJ1-2 | . | TRBV27 | CASSHDRNYGYTF | TGTGCCAGCAGTCACGACAGGAACTATGGCTACACCTTC
. | TRBJ2-7 | . | TRBV7-9 | CASSLTVKGHEQYF | TGTGCCAGCAGCCTGACAGTTAAGGGGCACGAGCAGTACTTC
. | TRBJ2-7 | . | TRBV11-2 | CASSLSSYEQYF | TGTGCCAGCAGCCTAAGCTCCTACGAGCAGTACTTC
. | TRBJ1-1 | . | TRBV5-1 | CASRALPGQNTEAFF | TGCGCCAGCCGTGCCCTACCGGGACAGAACACTGAAGCTTTCTTT
TRBD1 | TRBJ2-4 | . | TRBV5-1 | CASSLSFSGQASLRAKNIQYF | TGCGCCAGCAGCTTGAGTTTCTCGGGACAGGCCTCGCTAAGAGCCAAAAACATTCAGTACTTC
TRBD1 | TRBJ2-7 | once | TRBV29-1 | CSVSGQGEMHPYEQYF | TGCAGCGTTTCCGGACAGGGGGAGATGCACCCCTACGAGCAGTACTTC
. | TRBJ1-4 | . | TRBV6-1 | CASSEDPGGGKLFF | TGTGCCAGCAGTGAAGACCCCGGGGGAGGAAAACTGTTTTTT
TRBD1 | TRBJ1-5 | . | TRBV7-9 | CASSKVTGGNQPQHF | TGTGCCAGCAGCAAAGTAACAGGGGGCAATCAGCCCCAGCATTTT
TRBD2 | TRBJ2-3 | . | TRBV11-2 | CASSFPRSGGPADTQYF | TGTGCCAGCAGCTTCCCCCGGAGCGGGGGCCCAGCAGATACGCAGTATTTT
. | TRBJ1-5 | . | TRBV27 | CASADRYNQPQHF | TGTGCCAGCGCCGACAGGTACAATCAGCCCCAGCATTTT
TRBD1 | TRBJ1-2 | . | TRBV6-4 | CASSPAGGYGYTF | TGTGCCAGCAGCCCGGCAGGGGGCTATGGCTACACCTTC
. | TRBJ2-7 | . | TRBV2 | CASCGNYEQYF | TGTGCCAGCTGCGGGAACTACGAGCAGTACTTC
TRBD1 | TRBJ2-2 | few | TRBV27 | CASTYGTETGELFF | TGTGCCAGCACTTATGGGACAGAGACCGGGGAGCTGTTTTTT
. | TRBJ1-1 | . | TRBV29-1 | CSVVLNTEAFF | TGCAGCGTTGTATTAAACACTGAAGCTTTCTTT
. | TRBJ1-2 | once | TRBV4-3 | CASSQDGEDYGYTF | TGCGCCAGCAGCCAAGACGGCGAGGACTATGGCTACACCTTC
. | TRBJ1-1 | few | TRBV6-6 | CASSADSPEAFF | TGTGCCAGCAGTGCGGACAGTCCTGAAGCTTTCTTT
. | TRBJ2-1 | . | TRBV11-2 | CASSLPWAQADEQFF | TGTGCCAGCAGCCTCCCTTGGGCCCAGGCCGATGAGCAGTTCTTC
. | TRBJ1-2 | . | TRBV5-4 | CASSEHRADGYTF | TGTGCCAGCAGCGAGCACAGGGCCGATGGCTACACCTTC
. | TRBJ2-3 | . | TRBV5-6 | CASSPYGTDTQYF | TGTGCCAGCAGCCCCTATGGCACAGATACGCAGTATTTT
TRBD1 | TRBJ1-2 | . | TRBV5-4 | CASTDRDRGRNFGYGYTF | TGTGCCAGCACGGATAGGGACAGGGGCCGCAATTTCGGCTATGGCTACACCTTC
. | TRBJ1-2 | . | TRBV30 | CAWSVDLTGGYTF | TGTGCCTGGAGTGTCGACCTCACGGGTGGCTACACCTTC
. | TRBJ2-2 | . | TRBV5-1 | CASSPHLGQNTGELFF | TGCGCCAGCAGCCCCCACCTCGGACAGAACACCGGGGAGCTGTTTTTT
. | TRBJ2-1 | . | TRBV4-3 | CASSHLLSGTSYNEQFF | TGCGCCAGCAGCCACCTACTGTCCGGGACATCCTACAATGAGCAGTTCTTC
TRBD1 | TRBJ2-7 | . | TRBV4-3 | CASSQDYGTGGDEQYF | TGCGCCAGCAGCCAAGATTATGGGACAGGGGGCGACGAGCAGTACTTC
TRBD1 | TRBJ2-1 | . | TRBV27 | CASIQTGGSYNEQFF | TGTGCCAGCATCCAGACAGGGGGCTCGTACAATGAGCAGTTCTTC
TRBD2 | TRBJ2-7 | . | TRBV11-1 | CASSLVSGGPYEQYF | TGTGCCAGCAGCTTAGTAAGCGGGGGCCCCTACGAGCAGTACTTC
TRBD1 | TRBJ1-2 | . | TRBV5-5 | CASILTGGPNYGYTF | TGTGCCAGCATCCTGACAGGGGGACCTAACTATGGCTACACCTTC
TRBD2 | TRBJ2-2 | . | TRBV2 | CASSPGLAGGPAGELFF | TGTGCCAGCAGTCCCGGACTAGCGGGGGGGCCCGCCGGGGAGCTGTTTTTT
. | TRBJ2-3 | once | TRBV7-8 | CASSQPGREYTDTQYF | TGTGCCAGCAGCCAACCTGGGCGGGAATACACAGATACGCAGTATTTT
. | TRBJ1-1 | . | TRBV21-1 | CASSPQKGDTEAFF | TGTGCCAGCAGCCCCCAAAAGGGGGACACTGAAGCTTTCTTT
TRBD1 | TRBJ2-1 | . | TRBV11-2 | CASSLDPGQNNEQFF | TGTGCCAGCAGCTTAGACCCGGGACAGAACAATGAGCAGTTCTTC
TRBD1 | TRBJ1-1 | . | TRBV7-9 | CASSLDPGTGGPEAFF | TGTGCCAGCAGCTTAGATCCCGGGACAGGGGGCCCTGAAGCTTTCTTT
. | TRBJ2-7 | . | TRBV6-6 | CASSLHPQGLAYEQYF | TGTGCCAGCAGCCTCCACCCACAGGGCCTAGCCTACGAGCAGTACTTC
. | TRBJ2-7 | . | TRBV30 | CAWSAQHYEQYF | TGTGCCTGGAGTGCGCAACACTACGAGCAGTACTTC
TRBD1 | TRBJ2-7 | . | TRBV5-4 | CASSRPGQRGPVDF | TGTGCCAGCAGCCGCCCGGGACAGAGGGGCCCAGTTGACTTC
. | TRBJ1-5 | . | TRBV12-5 | CASGLVARGSNQPQHF | TGTGCTAGTGGTTTGGTAGCCAGGGGAAGCAATCAGCCCCAGCATTTT